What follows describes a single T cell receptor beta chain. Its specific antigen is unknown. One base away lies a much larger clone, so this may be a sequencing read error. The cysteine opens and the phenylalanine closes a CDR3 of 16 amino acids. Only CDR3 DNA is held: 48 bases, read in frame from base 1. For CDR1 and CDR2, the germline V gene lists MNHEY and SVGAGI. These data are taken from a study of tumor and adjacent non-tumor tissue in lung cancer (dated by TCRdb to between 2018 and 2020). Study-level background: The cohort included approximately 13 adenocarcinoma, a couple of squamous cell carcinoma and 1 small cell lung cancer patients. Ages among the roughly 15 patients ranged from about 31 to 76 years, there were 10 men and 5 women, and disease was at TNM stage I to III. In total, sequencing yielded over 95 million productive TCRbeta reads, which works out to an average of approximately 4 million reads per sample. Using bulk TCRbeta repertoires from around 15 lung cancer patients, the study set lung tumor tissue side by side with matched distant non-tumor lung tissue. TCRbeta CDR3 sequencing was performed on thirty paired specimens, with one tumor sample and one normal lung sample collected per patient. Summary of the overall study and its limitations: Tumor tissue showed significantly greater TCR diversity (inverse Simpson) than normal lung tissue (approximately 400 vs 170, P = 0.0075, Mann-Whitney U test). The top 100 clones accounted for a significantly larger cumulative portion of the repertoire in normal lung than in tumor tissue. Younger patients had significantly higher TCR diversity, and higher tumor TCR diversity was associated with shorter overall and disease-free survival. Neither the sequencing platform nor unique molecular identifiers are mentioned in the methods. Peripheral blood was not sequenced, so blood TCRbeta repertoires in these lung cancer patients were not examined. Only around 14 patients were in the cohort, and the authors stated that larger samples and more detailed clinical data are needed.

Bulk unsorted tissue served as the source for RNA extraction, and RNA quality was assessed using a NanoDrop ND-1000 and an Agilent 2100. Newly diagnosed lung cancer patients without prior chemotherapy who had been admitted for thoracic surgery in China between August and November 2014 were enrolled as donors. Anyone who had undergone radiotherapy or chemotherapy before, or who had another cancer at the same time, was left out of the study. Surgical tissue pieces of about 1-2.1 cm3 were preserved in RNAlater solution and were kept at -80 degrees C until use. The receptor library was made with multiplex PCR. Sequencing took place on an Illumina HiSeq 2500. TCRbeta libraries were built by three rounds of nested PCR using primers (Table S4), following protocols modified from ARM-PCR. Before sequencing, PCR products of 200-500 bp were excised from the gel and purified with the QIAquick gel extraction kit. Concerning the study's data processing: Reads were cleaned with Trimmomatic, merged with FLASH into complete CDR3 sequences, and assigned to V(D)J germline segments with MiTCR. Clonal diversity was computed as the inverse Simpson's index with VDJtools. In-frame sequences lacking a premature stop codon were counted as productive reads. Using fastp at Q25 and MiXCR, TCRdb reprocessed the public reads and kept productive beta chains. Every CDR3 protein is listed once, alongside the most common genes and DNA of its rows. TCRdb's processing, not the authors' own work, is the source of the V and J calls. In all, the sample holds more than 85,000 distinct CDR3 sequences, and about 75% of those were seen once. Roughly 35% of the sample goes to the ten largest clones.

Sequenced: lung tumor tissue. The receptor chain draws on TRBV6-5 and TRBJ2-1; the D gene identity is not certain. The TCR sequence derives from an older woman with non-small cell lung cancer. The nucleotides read TGTGCCAGCAGTTTTACGTCGCGTGGTGTGGGATATGAGCGGTTCTTC. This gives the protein CASSFTSRGVGYERFF.